This T cell receptor (beta chain) derives from a study of a mutant IDH1 vaccine in newly diagnosed glioma. Study details: Patients previously underwent radiotherapy, temozolomide, or both, and most underwent both.

The CDR3 is 15 residues long. Per the germline V gene, CDR1 is KGHSH and CDR2 is LQKENI. V was clipped by 3 bases and J by 8 bases; unmatched bases: 4. Sequenced by immunoSEQ multiplex PCR; TCRdb stores in-frame clones only, minus some. The sample lists roughly 70,000 clones, just over 85% occurring once. Time point indicated: baseline, week 1 (first vaccination visit). Treatment denoted: pre-vaccination baseline after standard-of-care therapy. Donor diagnoses consisted of new WHO grade 3 or 4 IDH1-mutant, ATRX-lost astrocytomas. With respect to this clone: Its specificity is unknown.

Findings and limits, study-wide: Patients showed vaccine-induced immune responses at a rate of approximately 93%.

The receptor's source is a man younger than 40 with glioma. V gene TRBV18 combines with J gene TRBJ2-1, with 13 bases matching TRBD2. The material sequenced was PBMCs, taken from a glioma patient treated with radiotherapy, temozolomide or both. The CDR3 region is CASSPTSGGHHEQFF. In DNA, the CDR3 is TGTGCCAGCTCACCGACTAGCGGGGGGCATCATGAGCAGTTCTTC. The complete variable domain, with remaining parts taken from reference TRBV18 and TRBJ2-1, reads NAGVMQNPRHLVRRRGQEARLRCSPMKGHSHVYWYRQLPEEGLKFMVYLQKENIIDESGMPKERFSAEFPKEGPSILRIQQVVRGDSAAYFCASSPTSGGHHEQFFGPGTRLTVL.